This is a list of T cell receptor beta chains from one sample in a study of blood T cell repertoires in COVID-19. TCRdb's table, derived via immunoSEQ multiplex PCR, lists solely in-frame clones and lacks some. The sample contains some 250,000 clones, about 90% of which appear only once. The sequencing sample was made of peripheral blood. Receptor source: a woman between 25 and 40 years old who had recovered from COVID-19. Both conserved end residues are part of each CDR3. The D gene is left open where the match is weak. Size tells how often a clone was seen (once, few, many) or the class of an expanded clone, and some rows leave it out.

J gene	clone size	D gene	V gene	CDR3 protein	CDR3 DNA
TRBJ2-3	.	.	TRBV3-1/TRBV3-2	CASSQFISTDTQYF	TGTGCCAGCAGCCAATTTATCAGCACAGATACGCAGTATTTT
TRBJ2-5	few	.	TRBV11-2	CASSFGMLQETQYF	TGTGCCAGCAGCTTCGGGATGCTTCAAGAGACCCAGTACTTC
TRBJ1-1	.	.	TRBV4-1	CASSQVGTEAFF	TGCGCCAGCAGCCAGGTCGGCACTGAAGCTTTCTTT
TRBJ1-5	.	.	TRBV4-1	CASSQGQDNPHQPQHF	TGCGCCAGCAGCCAAGGCCAGGATAACCCCCATCAGCCCCAGCATTTT
TRBJ1-1	once	.	TRBV5-4	CASSLFSSSEAFF	TGTGCCAGCAGCTTGTTTTCGTCCTCGGAAGCTTTCTTT
TRBJ2-5	.	TRBD1	TRBV18	CASSQLKTGLMETQYF	TGTGCCAGCTCACAGCTAAAGACAGGGTTGATGGAGACCCAGTACTTC
TRBJ1-2	.	.	TRBV5-6	CASSLPRLSYGYTF	TGTGCCAGCAGCCTCCCCAGGCTCTCCTATGGCTACACCTTC
TRBJ2-3	.	TRBD2	TRBV10-3	CAIRAGLGARLDTQYF	TGTGCCATCAGGGCGGGACTAGGAGCGCGTCTAGATACGCAGTATTTT
TRBJ1-1	once	TRBD1	TRBV4-2	CASNTGTGGLYEAFF	TGTGCCAGCAACACCGGGACAGGGGGCTTGTATGAAGCTTTCTTT
TRBJ2-7	.	.	TRBV7-3	CASSYGPQREQYF	TGTGCCAGCAGCTATGGGCCCCAAAGGGAGCAGTACTTC
TRBJ1-2	.	.	TRBV25-1	CASSPGGYGYTF	TGTGCCAGCAGCCCGGGGGGCTATGGCTACACCTTC
TRBJ2-4	.	.	TRBV7-2	CASSLKLAKNIQYF	TGTGCCAGCAGCTTAAAGCTGGCCAAAAACATTCAGTACTTC
TRBJ2-7	.	.	TRBV5-1	CASSLDPSVGVYEQYF	TGCGCCAGCAGCTTGGATCCTAGCGTAGGTGTCTACGAGCAGTACTTC
TRBJ1-2	.	.	TRBV7-9	CASSSSMLSYTF	TGTGCCAGCAGCTCCAGTATGTTAAGCTACACCTTC
TRBJ2-3	.	TRBD2	TRBV2	CASSPPGGGTDTQYF	TGTGCCAGCAGTCCGCCGGGGGGGGGCACAGATACGCAGTATTTT
TRBJ2-7	.	TRBD1	TRBV30	CAWSVEDRGDEQYF	TGTGCCTGGAGTGTAGAAGACAGGGGCGATGAGCAGTACTTC
TRBJ1-3	.	TRBD1	TRBV5-6	CASSLGGQGAGNTIYF	TGTGCCAGCAGCTTGGGGGGACAGGGTGCCGGAAACACCATATATTTT
TRBJ2-1	.	TRBD1	TRBV4-3	CASSQGTALYNEQFF	TGCGCCAGCAGCCAGGGGACAGCCCTCTACAATGAGCAGTTCTTC
TRBJ2-3	.	.	TRBV11-1	CASATGFFSPDTQYF	TGTGCCAGCGCAACAGGGTTTTTCTCCCCAGATACGCAGTATTTT
TRBJ2-1	.	.	TRBV11-3	CASSSNGGEPYNEQFF	TGTGCCAGCAGCTCGAACGGGGGTGAACCTTACAATGAGCAGTTCTTC